Given below is one T cell receptor beta chain in context. Antigen unknown. Peptide-pool stimulation followed by sequencing identified expanded antigen-specific CD4+ clonotypes in the ViraFEST assay. With approximately 10 days of culture completed, CD4+ T cells were isolated. Vaccination of participants consisted of two doses of either the BNT162b2 or mRNA-1273 vaccine. Every well got two million PBMC, which were grown with roughly 9.5 IU/ml IL-2 and 8.5 to 10 ug/ml peptides. At days 3 and 7, half of the medium was exchanged for IL-2 medium. These data are taken from a study of vaccination effects on CD4 cells after COVID-19. Study information: The median interval between the second dose and post-vaccine sampling was 72 days. Study results and caveats: The study found marked clonal contraction of infection- and vaccine-induced clones late after vaccination.

CDR3 size: 12 residues. Trimming removed 6 bases from V and 3 bases from J, with 5 bases in between. Generated by immunoSEQ multiplex PCR, the TCRdb table keeps only in-frame clones and is missing some. In the table there are tens of thousands of clones, around 69% of which are singletons. This TCR was recovered from a human donor who received a COVID-19 vaccine. The rearrangement uses TRBV12-3 or TRBV12-4 and TRBJ1-4; D unresolved. Sequenced here: CD4+ T cells from PBMCs cultured with HCoV-229E spike peptides, sampled after COVID-19 vaccination. The chain's CDR3 is CASRRANEKLFF. Written as DNA, the CDR3 is TGTGCCAGCAGAAGGGCTAATGAAAAACTGTTTTTT.